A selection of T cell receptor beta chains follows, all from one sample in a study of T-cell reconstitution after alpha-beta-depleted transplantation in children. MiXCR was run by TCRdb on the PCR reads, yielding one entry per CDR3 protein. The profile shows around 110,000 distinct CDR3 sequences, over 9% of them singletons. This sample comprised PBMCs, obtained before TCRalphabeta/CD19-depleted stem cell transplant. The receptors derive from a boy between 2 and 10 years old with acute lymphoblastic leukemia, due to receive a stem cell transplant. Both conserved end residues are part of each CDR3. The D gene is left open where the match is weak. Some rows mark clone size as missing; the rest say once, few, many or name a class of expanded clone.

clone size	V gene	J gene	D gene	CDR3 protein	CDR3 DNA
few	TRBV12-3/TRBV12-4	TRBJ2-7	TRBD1	CASSWTGTTYEQYF	TGTGCCAGCAGCTGGACAGGGACAACCTACGAGCAGTACTTC
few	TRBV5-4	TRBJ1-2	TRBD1	CASSQGQGTYGYTF	TGTGCCAGCAGCCAGGGACAGGGGACCTATGGCTACACCTTC
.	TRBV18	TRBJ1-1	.	CASSPSLTRGGTNTEAFF	TGTGCCAGCTCACCGAGTTTAACCCGGGGGGGCACCAACACTGAAGCTTTCTTT
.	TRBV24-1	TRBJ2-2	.	CATSVANRDTGELFF	TGTGCCACCAGTGTCGCAAACAGGGACACCGGGGAGCTGTTTTTT
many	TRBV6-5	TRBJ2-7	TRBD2	CASRASGSEEQYF	TGTGCCAGCAGGGCTAGCGGGAGCGAGGAGCAGTACTTC
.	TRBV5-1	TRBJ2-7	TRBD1	CASSPWWGQGLNEQYF	TGCGCCAGCAGCCCATGGTGGGGACAGGGTCTGAACGAGCAGTACTTC
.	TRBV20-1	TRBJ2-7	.	CSAVRLSYEQYF	TGCAGTGCTGTCCGACTGTCCTACGAGCAGTACTTC
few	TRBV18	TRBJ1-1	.	CASSLTSRRGNTEAFF	TGTGCCAGCTCACTCACATCGAGGCGGGGGAACACTGAAGCTTTCTTT
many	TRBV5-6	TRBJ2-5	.	CASSPDSQETQYF	TGTGCCAGCAGCCCGGACAGCCAAGAGACCCAGTACTTC
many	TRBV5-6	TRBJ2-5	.	CASSLSSRWEETQYF	TGTGCCAGCAGCTTGTCTAGCAGATGGGAGGAGACCCAGTACTTC
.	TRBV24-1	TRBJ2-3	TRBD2	CATSLLAGGPDTDTQYF	TGTGCCACCAGTCTCCTAGCGGGAGGGCCTGACACAGATACGCAGTATTTT
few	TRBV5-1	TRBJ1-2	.	CASSLVSVYATSYGYTF	TGCGCCAGCAGCTTGGTCTCAGTTTACGCGACTTCCTATGGCTACACCTTC
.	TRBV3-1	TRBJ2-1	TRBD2	CASSQVLAGGSYNEQFF	TGTGCCAGCAGCCAAGTACTAGCGGGAGGCTCCTACAATGAGCAGTTCTTC
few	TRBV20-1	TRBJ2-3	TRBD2	CSARKTSGRSTDTQYF	TGCAGTGCTAGAAAGACTAGCGGGCGTTCCACAGATACGCAGTATTTT
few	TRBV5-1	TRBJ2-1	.	CASSSSSEGYNEQFF	TGCGCCAGCAGCTCATCCTCCGAGGGGTACAATGAGCAGTTCTTC
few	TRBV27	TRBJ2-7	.	CASSSGDSYEQYF	TGTGCCAGCAGTTCCGGGGACTCCTACGAGCAGTACTTC